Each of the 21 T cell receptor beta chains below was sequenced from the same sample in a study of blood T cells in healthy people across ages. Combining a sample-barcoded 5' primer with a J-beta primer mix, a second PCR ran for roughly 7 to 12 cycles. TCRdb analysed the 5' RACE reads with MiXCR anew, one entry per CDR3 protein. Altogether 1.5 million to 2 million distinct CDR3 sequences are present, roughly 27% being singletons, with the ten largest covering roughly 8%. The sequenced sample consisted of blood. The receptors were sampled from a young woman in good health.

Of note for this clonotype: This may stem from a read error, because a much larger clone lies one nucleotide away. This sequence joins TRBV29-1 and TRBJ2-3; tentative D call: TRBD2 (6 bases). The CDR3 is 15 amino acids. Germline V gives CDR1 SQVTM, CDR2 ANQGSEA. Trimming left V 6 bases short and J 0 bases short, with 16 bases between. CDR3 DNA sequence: TGCAGCGTAGTCTTAGCGGAAAGGAGCACAGATACGCAGTATTTT. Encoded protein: CSVVLAERSTDTQYF.

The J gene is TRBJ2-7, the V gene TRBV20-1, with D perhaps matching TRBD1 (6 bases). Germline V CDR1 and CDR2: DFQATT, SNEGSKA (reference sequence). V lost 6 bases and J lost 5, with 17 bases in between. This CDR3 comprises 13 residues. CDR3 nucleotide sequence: TGCAGTGCCTCAGGGGCCGGGTGCCACGAGCAGTACTTC. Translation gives CSASGAGCHEQYF.

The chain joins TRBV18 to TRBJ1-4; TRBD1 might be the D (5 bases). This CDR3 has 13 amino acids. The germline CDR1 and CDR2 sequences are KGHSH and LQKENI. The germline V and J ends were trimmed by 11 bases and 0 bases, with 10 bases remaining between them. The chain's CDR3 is CASTDTTNEKLFF. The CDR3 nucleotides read TGTGCCTCGACAGACACAACTAATGAAAAACTGTTTTTT.

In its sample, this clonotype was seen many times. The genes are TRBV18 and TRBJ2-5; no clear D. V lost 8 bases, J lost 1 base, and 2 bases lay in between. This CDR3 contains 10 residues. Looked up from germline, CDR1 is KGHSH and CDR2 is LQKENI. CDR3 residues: CASSQETQYF. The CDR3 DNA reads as TGTGCCAGCAGCCAAGAGACCCAGTACTTC.

The CDR3 coding sequence is TGTGCCACCGGTAGGAGAGGCCCAGCCGGGACAGGGGGTCTCGAAGCTGGGGCCAACGTCCTGACTTTC. It specifies CATGRRGPAGTGGLEAGANVLTF. The chain recombines TRBV15 with TRBJ2-6, with 11 nucleotides matching TRBD1. Looked up from germline, CDR1 is LNHNV and CDR2 is YYDKDF (reference sequence). The CDR3 extends over 23 amino acids. The ends lost 8 bases at V and 2 bases at J; junction bases unmatched: 26.

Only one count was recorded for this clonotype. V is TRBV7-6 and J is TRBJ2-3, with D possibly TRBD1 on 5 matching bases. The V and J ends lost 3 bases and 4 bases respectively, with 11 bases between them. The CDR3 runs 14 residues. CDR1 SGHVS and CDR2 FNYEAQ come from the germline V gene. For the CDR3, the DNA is TGTGCCAGCAGCTTCCAGGGAAACGCAGATACGCAGTATTTT. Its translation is CASSFQGNADTQYF.

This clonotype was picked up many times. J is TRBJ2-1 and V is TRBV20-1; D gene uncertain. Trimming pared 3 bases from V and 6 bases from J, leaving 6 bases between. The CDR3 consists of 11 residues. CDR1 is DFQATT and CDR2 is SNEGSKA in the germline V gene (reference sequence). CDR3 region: CSASSTNEQFF. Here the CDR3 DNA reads TGCAGTGCTAGTAGTACCAATGAGCAGTTCTTC.

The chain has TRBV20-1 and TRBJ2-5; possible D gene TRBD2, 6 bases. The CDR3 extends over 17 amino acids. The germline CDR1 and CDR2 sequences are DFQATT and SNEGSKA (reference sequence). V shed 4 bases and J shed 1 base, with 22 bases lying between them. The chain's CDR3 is CSATSAGSGRFQETQYF. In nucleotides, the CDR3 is TGCAGTGCTACCTCTGCGGGGAGCGGACGATTCCAAGAGACCCAGTACTTC.

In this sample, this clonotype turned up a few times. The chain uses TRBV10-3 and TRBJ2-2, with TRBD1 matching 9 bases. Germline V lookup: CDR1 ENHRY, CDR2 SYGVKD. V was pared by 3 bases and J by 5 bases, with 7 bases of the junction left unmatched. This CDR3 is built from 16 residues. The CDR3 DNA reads TGTGCCATCAGTGAACAACAGGGGGCCAGGACCGGGGAGCTGTTTTTT. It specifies CAISEQQGARTGELFF.

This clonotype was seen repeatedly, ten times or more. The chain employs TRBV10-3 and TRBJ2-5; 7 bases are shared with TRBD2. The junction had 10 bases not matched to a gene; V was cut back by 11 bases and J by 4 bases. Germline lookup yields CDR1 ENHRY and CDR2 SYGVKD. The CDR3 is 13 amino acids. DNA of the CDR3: TGTGCCTCTGGGGGGGGAGTAGGAGAGACCCAGTACTTC. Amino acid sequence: CASGGGVGETQYF.

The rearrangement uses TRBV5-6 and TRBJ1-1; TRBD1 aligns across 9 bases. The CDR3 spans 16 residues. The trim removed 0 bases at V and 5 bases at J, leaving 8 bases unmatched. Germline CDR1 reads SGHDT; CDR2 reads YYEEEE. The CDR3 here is CASSLVGGQGRTEAFF. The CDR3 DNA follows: TGTGCCAGCAGCTTGGTAGGGGGACAGGGAAGGACTGAAGCTTTCTTT.

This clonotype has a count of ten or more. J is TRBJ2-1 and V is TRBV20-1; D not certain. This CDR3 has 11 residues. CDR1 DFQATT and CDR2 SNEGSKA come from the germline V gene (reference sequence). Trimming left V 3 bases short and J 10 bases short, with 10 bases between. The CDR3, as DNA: TGCAGTGCTAGCCTAGTGGGAGAGCAGTTCTTC. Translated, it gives CSASLVGEQFF.

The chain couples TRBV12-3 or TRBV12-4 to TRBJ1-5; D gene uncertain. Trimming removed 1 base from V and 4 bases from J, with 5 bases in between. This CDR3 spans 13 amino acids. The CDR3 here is CASSLEENQPQHF. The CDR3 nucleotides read TGTGCCAGCAGTTTAGAAGAGAATCAGCCCCAGCATTTT.

Here the CDR3 reads CASNDSGGLGEQFF. CDR3 nucleotide sequence: TGTGCCAGCAATGACAGCGGGGGGCTGGGTGAGCAGTTCTTC. V and J are TRBV2 and TRBJ2-1; 9 positions match TRBD2. V shed 7 bases, J shed 9 bases, and the junction held 10 bases outside the gene matches. This CDR3 spans 14 amino acids. In germline, CDR1 is SNHLY, CDR2 FYNNEI.

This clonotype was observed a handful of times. The CDR3 here is CASSLEHDHYSNQPQHF. The CDR3 nucleotides read TGTGCCAGCAGCTTAGAACACGACCACTATAGCAATCAGCCCCAGCATTTT. V and J are TRBV7-2 and TRBJ1-5, with no clear D. V was pared by 1 base and J by 0 bases, with 13 bases between. The CDR3 is 17 amino acids. Germline lookup yields CDR1 SGHTA and CDR2 FQGNSA.

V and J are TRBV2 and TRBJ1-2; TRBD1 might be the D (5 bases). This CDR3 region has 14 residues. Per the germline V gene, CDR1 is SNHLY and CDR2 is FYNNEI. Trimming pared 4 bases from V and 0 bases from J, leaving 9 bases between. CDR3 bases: TGTGCCAGCAGTGGACAGTTAGCTAACTATGGCTACACCTTC. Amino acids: CASSGQLANYGYTF.

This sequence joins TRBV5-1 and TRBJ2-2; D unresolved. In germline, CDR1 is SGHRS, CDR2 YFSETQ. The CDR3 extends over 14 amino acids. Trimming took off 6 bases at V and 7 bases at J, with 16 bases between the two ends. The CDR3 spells CASKKDGLVGELFF. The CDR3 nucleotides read TGCGCCAGCAAAAAGGACGGTTTGGTCGGGGAGCTGTTTTTT.

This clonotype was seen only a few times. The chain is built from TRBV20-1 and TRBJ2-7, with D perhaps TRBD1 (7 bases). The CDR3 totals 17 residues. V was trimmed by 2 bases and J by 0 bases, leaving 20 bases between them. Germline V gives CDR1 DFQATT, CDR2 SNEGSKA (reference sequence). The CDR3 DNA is TGCAGTGCTAGAAGACAGGGCTACGGGGGAAGCTCCTACGAGCAGTACTTC. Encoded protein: CSARRQGYGGSSYEQYF.

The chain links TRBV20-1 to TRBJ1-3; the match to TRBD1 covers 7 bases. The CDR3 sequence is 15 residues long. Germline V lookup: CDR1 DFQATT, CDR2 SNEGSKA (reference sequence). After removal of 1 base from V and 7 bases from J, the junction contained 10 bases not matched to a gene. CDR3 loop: CSARAIRDRDNTIYF. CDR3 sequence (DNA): TGCAGTGCTAGAGCTATCCGCGACAGGGACAACACCATATATTTT.

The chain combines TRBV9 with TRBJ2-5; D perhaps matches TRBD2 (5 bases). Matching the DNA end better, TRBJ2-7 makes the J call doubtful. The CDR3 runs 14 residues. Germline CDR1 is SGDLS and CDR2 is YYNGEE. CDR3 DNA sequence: TGTGCCAGCAGCCCCCGGACTGGGATCTGCGAGCAGTACTTC. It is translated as CASSPRTGICEQYF.

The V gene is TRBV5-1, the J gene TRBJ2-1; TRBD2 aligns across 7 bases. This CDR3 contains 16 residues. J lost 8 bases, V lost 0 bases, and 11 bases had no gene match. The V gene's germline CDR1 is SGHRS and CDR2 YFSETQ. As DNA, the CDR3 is TGCGCCAGCAGCTTGGGAGGTTCTAGCGGCGAACATGAGCAGTTCTTC. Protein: CASSLGGSSGEHEQFF.